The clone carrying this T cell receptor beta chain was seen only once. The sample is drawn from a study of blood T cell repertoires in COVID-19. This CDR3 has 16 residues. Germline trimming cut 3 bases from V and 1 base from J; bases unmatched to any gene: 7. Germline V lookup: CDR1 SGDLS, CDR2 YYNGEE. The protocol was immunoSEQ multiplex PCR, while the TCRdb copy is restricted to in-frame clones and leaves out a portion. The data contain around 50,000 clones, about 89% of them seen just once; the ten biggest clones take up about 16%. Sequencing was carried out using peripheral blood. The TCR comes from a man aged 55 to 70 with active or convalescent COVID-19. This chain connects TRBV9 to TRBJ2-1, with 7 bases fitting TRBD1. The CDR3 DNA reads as TGTGCCAGCAGCGCCCCCAGACAGGGATCCTACAATGAGCAGTTCTTC. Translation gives CASSAPRQGSYNEQFF.